Here is one TCR beta chain with its context. Germline-derived CDR1 and CDR2 are SQVTM and ANQGSEA. Trimming cost V 2 bases and J 10 bases; bases outside gene matches: 8. This CDR3 contains 14 residues. This sample is part of a study of blood T cell repertoires in COVID-19. Turning to the study itself: Samples of COVID-19 (acute and convalescent) were obtained from the United States, Italy and Spain.

Authors' data handling: Amplified reference gene primers provided the basis for estimating nucleated cell counts. Some clones are missing from TCRdb's copy, which holds only in-frame ones; the method was immunoSEQ multiplex PCR. The V and J calls and clone size were taken over from that table, and D and trimming were inferred from the DNA. The sample lists 180,000 or so clones; over 70% were seen once. Recruits, aged roughly 18 to 90 years, lived in 20 to 30 US areas. The TCR was taken from a woman in her 50s in a cohort exposed to, infected with or recovered from COVID-19 (not recorded which). Sequenced material: PBMCs or T cells enriched from blood (not recorded which). This chain uses TRBV29-1 with TRBJ2-1, with 10 bases fitting TRBD2. As DNA, the CDR3 is TGCAGCGTTGAACCGTCTAGCGGGGGTAAGGAGCAGTTCTTC. Its protein is CSVEPSSGGKEQFF.